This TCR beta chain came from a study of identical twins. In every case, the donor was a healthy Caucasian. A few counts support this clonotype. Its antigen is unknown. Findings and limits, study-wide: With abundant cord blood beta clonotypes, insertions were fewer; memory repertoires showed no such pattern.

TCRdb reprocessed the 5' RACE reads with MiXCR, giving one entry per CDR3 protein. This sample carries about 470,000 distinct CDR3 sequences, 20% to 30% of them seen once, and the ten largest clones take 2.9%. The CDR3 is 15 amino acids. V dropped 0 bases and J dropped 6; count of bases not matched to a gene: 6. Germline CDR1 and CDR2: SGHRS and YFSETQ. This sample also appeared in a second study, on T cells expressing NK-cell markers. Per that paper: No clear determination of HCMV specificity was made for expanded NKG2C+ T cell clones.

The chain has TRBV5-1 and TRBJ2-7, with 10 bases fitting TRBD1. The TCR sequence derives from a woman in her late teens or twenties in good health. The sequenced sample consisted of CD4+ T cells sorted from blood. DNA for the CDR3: TGCGCCAGCAGCTTGGCCAGAAGGACAGGGGGCGAGCAGTACTTC. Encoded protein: CASSLARRTGGEQYF. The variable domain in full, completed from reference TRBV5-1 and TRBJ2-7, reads KAGVTQTPRYLIKTRGQQVTLSCSPISGHRSVSWYQQTPGQGLQFLFEYFSETQRNKGNFPGRFSGRQFSNSRSEMNVSTLELGDSALYLCASSLARRTGGEQYFGPGTRLTVT.